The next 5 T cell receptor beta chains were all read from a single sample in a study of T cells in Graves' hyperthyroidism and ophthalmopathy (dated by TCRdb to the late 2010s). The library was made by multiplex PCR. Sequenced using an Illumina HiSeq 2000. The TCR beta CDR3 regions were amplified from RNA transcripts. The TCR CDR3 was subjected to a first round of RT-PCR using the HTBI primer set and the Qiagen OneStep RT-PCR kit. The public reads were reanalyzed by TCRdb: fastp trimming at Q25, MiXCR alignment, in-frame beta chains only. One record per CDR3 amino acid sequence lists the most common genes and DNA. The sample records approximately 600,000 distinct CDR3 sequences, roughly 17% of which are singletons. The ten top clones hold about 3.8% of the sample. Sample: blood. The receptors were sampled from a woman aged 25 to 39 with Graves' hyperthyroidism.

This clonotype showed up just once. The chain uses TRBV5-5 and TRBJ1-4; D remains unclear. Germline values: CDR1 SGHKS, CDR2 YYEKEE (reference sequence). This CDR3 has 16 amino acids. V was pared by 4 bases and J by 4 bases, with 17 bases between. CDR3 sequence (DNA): TGTGCCAGCAGCCCTGGGAGAGCGGCGTTTAATGAAAAACTGTTTTTT. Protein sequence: CASSPGRAAFNEKLFF.

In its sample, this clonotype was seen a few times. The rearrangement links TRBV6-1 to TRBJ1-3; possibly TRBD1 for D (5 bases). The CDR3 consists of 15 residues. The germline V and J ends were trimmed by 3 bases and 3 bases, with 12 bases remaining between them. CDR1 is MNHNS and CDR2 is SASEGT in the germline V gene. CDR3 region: CASSDSGSFGNTIYF. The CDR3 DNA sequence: TGTGCCAGCAGTGATTCAGGGAGTTTTGGAAACACCATATATTTT.

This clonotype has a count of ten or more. CDR3 coding DNA: TGTGCCAGCTCACCACCAGGCCGCCAAGAGACCCAGTACTTC. Protein product: CASSPPGRQETQYF. V gene TRBV18 combines with J gene TRBJ2-5; D call uncertain. Per germline, CDR1 KGHSH and CDR2 LQKENI. With 0 bases removed from V and 1 base from J, the gap between germline ends came to 6 bases. The CDR3 has 14 residues. The variable domain in full, with the rest retrieved from reference TRBV18 and TRBJ2-5, is NAGVMQNPRHLVRRRGQEARLRCSPMKGHSHVYWYRQLPEEGLKFMVYLQKENIIDESGMPKERFSAEFPKEGPSILRIQQVVRGDSAAYFCASSPPGRQETQYFGPGTRLLVL.

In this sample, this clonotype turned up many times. The CDR3 DNA reads TGTGCCAGCAGCCCCCGACTAGCGGACAATGAGCAGTTCTTC. This gives the protein CASSPRLADNEQFF. The chain uses TRBV3-1 and TRBJ2-1; 9 bases align to TRBD2. This CDR3 spans 14 amino acids. Germline CDR1 is LGHDT and CDR2 is YNNKEL (reference sequence). V was pared by 4 bases and J by 5 bases, with 3 bases of the junction left unmatched.

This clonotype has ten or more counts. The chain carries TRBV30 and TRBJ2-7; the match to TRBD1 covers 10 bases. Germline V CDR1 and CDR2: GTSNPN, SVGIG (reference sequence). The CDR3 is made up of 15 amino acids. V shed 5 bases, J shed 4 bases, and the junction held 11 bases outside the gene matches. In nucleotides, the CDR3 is TGTGCCTGGCGATTAGCCGGGACAGGGGTGTACGAGCAGTACTTC. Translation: CAWRLAGTGVYEQYF.